The 24 T cell receptor beta chains listed next were all sequenced from one sample in a study of technical replicates of blood from several donors. Assay: immunoSEQ multiplex PCR; the TCRdb copy retains only in-frame clones and omits some. Here the sample spans 79,000 or so clones, about nine tenths being singletons. Sequenced input: T cells isolated from PBMCs. These TCRs come from a human donor in good health.

The chain recombines TRBV30 with TRBJ1-2; D unresolved. The CDR3 length is 14 residues. Trimming removed 0 bases at V and 6 bases at J, with 14 bases between. Germline CDR1 GTSNPN, CDR2 SVGIG (reference sequence). The CDR3 sequence is CAWSVSRGVHGYTF. The CDR3 DNA sequence: TGTGCCTGGAGTGTTTCGCGCGGGGTGCATGGCTACACCTTC.

The chain recombines TRBV9 with TRBJ2-5; 9 nucleotides line up with TRBD2. The CDR3 is 17 residues long. Germline V gene lookup returns CDR1 SGDLS and CDR2 YYNGEE. V gave up 5 bases and J gave up 1 base; unmatched junction bases: 12. The CDR3, as DNA: TGTGCCAGCAGTTCAATGGGGCTAGCGGGGTTCCAAGAGACCCAGTACTTC. It codes for CASSSMGLAGFQETQYF.

This chain uses TRBV6-5 with TRBJ1-1, with D tentatively TRBD1 (5 bases). CDR3 length: 15 residues. V was shortened by 2 bases and J by 8 bases, with 18 bases between the two germline ends. Germline values: CDR1 MNHEY, CDR2 SVGAGI. The DNA for the CDR3 is TGTGCCAGCAGTTACACGGGGGACGCCGGGCTGGAAGCTTTCTTT. Translation: CASSYTGDAGLEAFF.

This clone was counted once. V is TRBV2 and J is TRBJ1-2; unclear D gene. The germline V gene encodes CDR1 SNHLY and CDR2 FYNNEI. Between the trimmed V and J ends, which lost 6 bases and 2 bases, there was a span of 13 bases. The CDR3 extends over 14 amino acids. The CDR3, as DNA: TGTGCCAGCAGCCCATCCCCCCAAAACTATGGCTACACCTTC. Protein sequence: CASSPSPQNYGYTF.

The rearrangement links TRBV4-2 to TRBJ2-2; maybe TRBD1 (5 bases). V dropped 1 base and J dropped 1 base, with 7 bases sitting between them. The CDR3 contains 15 residues. The germline V gene has CDR1 LGHNA and CDR2 YNFKEQ. The CDR3: CASSQVTGNTGELFF. Written as DNA, the CDR3 is TGTGCCAGCAGCCAAGTCACAGGGAACACCGGGGAGCTGTTTTTT.

The rearrangement joins TRBV10-3 to TRBJ1-2; D gene ambiguous. The V end was cut by 5 bases, the J end by 4 bases, with 11 bases between. The V gene's germline CDR1 is ENHRY and CDR2 SYGVKD. The CDR3 length is 13 residues. The CDR3 DNA is TGTGCCATCAGTACAGATCCGGTCTATGGCTACACCTTC. Translating it yields CAISTDPVYGYTF.

In its sample, this clone was seen once. The chain carries TRBV5-1 and TRBJ2-1, with 8 bases identical to TRBD1. J lost 5 bases, V lost 4 bases, and 5 bases had no gene match. Germline CDR1 reads SGHRS; CDR2 reads YFSETQ. The CDR3 consists of 14 residues. CDR3 nucleotides: TGCGCCAGCAGCGGAGGACAGGGAGACAATGAGCAGTTCTTC. Translated: CASSGGQGDNEQFF. Complete variable domain (other parts from reference TRBV5-1 and TRBJ2-1): KAGVTQTPRYLIKTRGQQVTLSCSPISGHRSVSWYQQTPGQGLQFLFEYFSETQRNKGNFPGRFSGRQFSNSRSEMNVSTLELGDSALYLCASSGGQGDNEQFFGPGTRLTVL.

V and J are TRBV2 and TRBJ2-1, with 9 nucleotides matching TRBD2. The CDR3 spans 14 residues. The V and J ends lost 6 bases and 7 bases, in that order; junction bases with no gene match: 7. The germline CDR1 and CDR2 sequences are SNHLY and FYNNEI. The CDR3 DNA sequence: TGTGCCAGCAGATTAGCGGGAGCCGGGAATGAGCAGTTCTTC. As protein: CASRLAGAGNEQFF.

The gene calls are TRBV11-1 and TRBJ2-7; D remains ambiguous. Trimming shortened V by 0 bases and J by 5 bases, and 8 bases separated the two germline ends. The germline gives CDR1 SGHAT, CDR2 FQDESV (reference sequence). The CDR3 totals 13 residues. The CDR3 is CASSLAVGHEQYF. The CDR3, as DNA: TGTGCCAGCAGCTTAGCAGTGGGCCACGAGCAGTACTTC.

The chain employs TRBV5-8 and TRBJ2-3; 7 bases align to TRBD1. The CDR3 sequence is 16 residues long. J gave up 0 bases and V 0 bases, and 4 bases lay outside the gene matches. Germline assignment: CDR1 SGHTS and CDR2 YDEGEE. DNA for the CDR3: TGTGCCAGCAGCTTGGGACAGGGCGTAAGCACAGATACGCAGTATTTT. Its translation is CASSLGQGVSTDTQYF. The whole variable domain, remainder taken from reference TRBV5-8 and TRBJ2-3, is EAGVTQSPTHLIKTRGQQATLRCSPISGHTSVYWYQQALGLGLQFLLWYDEGEERNRGNFPPRFSGRQFPNYSSELNVNALELEDSALYLCASSLGQGVSTDTQYFGPGTRLTVL.

V and J are TRBV28 and TRBJ2-7; TRBD2 matches 8 bases. The CDR3 covers 15 residues. V lost 3 bases to trimming and J lost 2 bases; unmatched junction nucleotides: 6. Germline V gene sequence: CDR1 MDHEN, CDR2 SYDVKM. CDR3 nucleotides: TGTGCCAGCAGTTTGGGGCTAGCGGGTACCTACGAGCAGTACTTC. This translates into CASSLGLAGTYEQYF.

This chain uses TRBV11-2 with TRBJ2-7, with 9 bases fitting TRBD2. With V trimmed by 3 bases and J by 4 bases, 4 bases remained unmatched. Germline V gives CDR1 SGHAT, CDR2 FQNNGV. The length of the CDR3 is 14 residues. In nucleotides, the CDR3 is TGTGCCAGCAGCTTGGGTAGCGGGAGATACGAGCAGTACTTC. It translates to CASSLGSGRYEQYF.

J is TRBJ2-7 and V is TRBV27; 8 bases match TRBD1. Germline V gives CDR1 MNHEY, CDR2 SMNVEV (reference sequence). After removal of 3 bases from V and 2 bases from J, the junction contained 3 bases not matched to a gene. This CDR3 has 14 amino acids. In DNA, the CDR3 is TGTGCCAGCAGTTTCTCAGGGGGCACCTACGAGCAGTACTTC. Its translation: CASSFSGGTYEQYF.

CDR3 in amino acids: CASSQDRASYEQYF. The CDR3 DNA is TGTGCCAGCAGTCAAGACAGAGCCTCCTACGAGCAGTACTTC. The chain recombines TRBV6-1 with TRBJ2-7, with a possible D match to TRBD1 (5 bases). The germline V and J ends were trimmed by 5 bases and 0 bases, with 11 bases remaining between them. Germline V CDR1 and CDR2: MNHNS, SASEGT. The CDR3 is made up of 14 amino acids.

The chain links TRBV27 to TRBJ2-7; 7 nucleotides line up with TRBD2. V lost 2 bases and J lost 2; bases outside the gene matches: 3. Germline CDR1 reads MNHEY; CDR2 reads SMNVEV (reference sequence). This CDR3 spans 14 amino acids. The CDR3 nucleotides read TGTGCCAGCAGTTTAGGTGCGGGGGCCTACGAGCAGTACTTC. Translated: CASSLGAGAYEQYF.

The chain links TRBV27 to TRBJ2-5; 10 positions match TRBD2. The V gene end was trimmed by 3 bases and the J gene end by 5 bases; junction bases not matched to a gene: 9. CDR1 and CDR2 from the germline V gene are MNHEY and SMNVEV (reference sequence). CDR3 length: 16 amino acids. The CDR3 bases are TGTGCCAGCAGTTTTATAAGCGGGAGGGATCGGGAGACCCAGTACTTC. Protein product: CASSFISGRDRETQYF.

V usage is TRBV7-9 and J usage is TRBJ2-2, with D perhaps matching TRBD1 (6 bases). The length of the CDR3 is 13 residues. The V gene's germline CDR1 is SEHNR and CDR2 FQNEAQ (reference sequence). Trimming cost V 4 bases and J 7 bases, with 10 bases left between them. CDR3 sequence: CASSYQGYGELFF. The CDR3 coding sequence is TGTGCCAGCAGCTACCAGGGGTACGGGGAGCTGTTTTTT. The full variable domain, its missing parts supplied by reference TRBV7-9 and TRBJ2-2, is DTGVSQNPRHKITKRGQNVTFRCDPISEHNRLYWYRQTLGQGPEFLTYFQNEAQLEKSRLLSDRFSAERPKGSFSTLEIQRTEQGDSAMYLCASSYQGYGELFFGEGSRLTVL.

In the case of this clone: This sample also contains other DNA sequences that code for the same CDR3. V gene TRBV7-2 combines with J gene TRBJ2-3; D is uncertain. CDR1 and CDR2 (germline): SGHTA, FQGNSA. CDR3 size: 13 residues. Trimming left V 0 bases short and J 4 bases short, with 5 bases between. The CDR3: CASSLASADTQYF. The CDR3 DNA reads as TGTGCCAGCAGCTTAGCCTCCGCAGATACGCAGTATTTT.

The chain has TRBV7-6 and TRBJ2-5; D is uncertain. V dropped 5 bases and J dropped 0 bases, with 7 bases sitting between them. The CDR3 consists of 13 residues. CDR1 is SGHVS, CDR2 FNYEAQ, per germline. CDR3 sequence: CASSPDYQETQYF. As DNA, the CDR3 is TGTGCCAGCAGCCCAGACTACCAAGAGACCCAGTACTTC.

CDR3 bases: TGTGCCAGCAGTTTAGCGGGACAGGACTTCGCGAACTATGGCTACACCTTC. This encodes CASSLAGQDFANYGYTF. The chain uses TRBV28 and TRBJ1-2; 8 bases fit TRBD1. CDR3 length equals 17 residues. Trimming took 2 bases from V and 2 from J; bases not matched to a gene: 10. Germline CDR1 MDHEN, CDR2 SYDVKM.

This chain connects TRBV15 to TRBJ2-3; TRBD1 matches at 8 bases. The J segment lost 4 bases and the V segment lost 2 bases, leaving 8 bases of the junction unmatched. The CDR3 length is 16 residues. In germline, CDR1 is LNHNV, CDR2 YYDKDF (reference sequence). The CDR3 protein is CATSRTRTGRPDTQYF. Here the CDR3 DNA reads TGTGCCACCAGCAGAACCCGGACAGGGAGGCCAGATACGCAGTATTTT.

V is TRBV4-3 and J is TRBJ1-3; 7 nucleotides align to TRBD1. The CDR3 is made up of 15 amino acids. J was trimmed by 7 bases and V by 3 bases; bases with no gene match: 9. Germline-derived CDR1 and CDR2 are LGHNA and YSLEER. The CDR3 coding sequence is TGCGCCAGCAGCCATATACAGGGGACTCGGAACACCATATATTTT. This sequence encodes CASSHIQGTRNTIYF.

This rearrangement joins TRBV29-1 to TRBJ2-5; D is unresolved. The J call may not be correct, given that the DNA end is closer to TRBJ2-7. The CDR3 is made up of 12 amino acids. Per germline, CDR1 SQVTM and CDR2 ANQGSEA. The CDR3: CSVEGGTYEQYF. The CDR3 DNA follows: TGCAGCGTTGAAGGCGGCACCTACGAGCAGTACTTC.

The chain combines TRBV9 with TRBJ1-2; D is possibly TRBD1 (5 bases). CDR1 and CDR2 from the germline V gene are SGDLS and YYNGEE. Deletions cut 0 bases from V and 5 bases from J, with 11 bases between. The CDR3 runs 14 residues. As DNA, the CDR3 is TGTGCCAGCAGCGTAGAATCAGGGTTTTATGGCTACACCTTC. This gives the protein CASSVESGFYGYTF. The entire variable domain, with the rest obtained from reference TRBV9 and TRBJ1-2, is as follows: DSGVTQTPKHLITATGQRVTLRCSPRSGDLSVYWYQQSLDQGLQFLIQYYNGEERAKGNILERFSAQQFPDLHSELNLSSLELGDSALYFCASSVESGFYGYTFGSGTRLTVV.